The 4 T cell receptor beta chains below were found in one sample sequenced in a study of T cell responses to AZD1222 COVID-19 vaccine. The table came from immunoSEQ multiplex PCR; TCRdb's copy has only in-frame clones and leaves some out. The table has some 120,000 clones, 75% to 90% seen once; the top ten hold around 5.6%. The sequencing used peripheral blood, collected on day 0 of AZD1222 vaccination. These receptors all stem from an adult in good health.

The chain uses TRBV20-1 and TRBJ2-5; D is possibly TRBD1 (5 bases). V lost 5 bases to trimming and J lost 5 bases, with 18 bases between them. Per germline, CDR1 DFQATT and CDR2 SNEGSKA (reference sequence). The CDR3 totals 14 residues. The CDR3 sequence: CSAGDSASGETQYF. CDR3 coding DNA: TGCAGTGCTGGTGACAGCGCCTCGGGTGAGACCCAGTACTTC.

This chain joins TRBV7-9 and TRBJ2-7; 7 bases fit TRBD2. V lost 5 bases to trimming and J lost 6 bases; unmatched junction nucleotides: 7. Germline V gene data show CDR1 as SEHNR and CDR2 as FQNEAQ (reference sequence). The CDR3 is 13 residues long. CDR3 coding DNA: TGTGCCAGCAGCCTCGGGTTAGCGGGCGAGCAGTACTTC. This codes for CASSLGLAGEQYF.

The chain combines TRBV7-8 with TRBJ1-2, with D possibly being TRBD1 (6 bases). V was shortened by 5 bases and J by 4 bases, with 11 bases between the two germline ends. CDR1 and CDR2 (germline): SGHVS, FQNEAQ. The CDR3 is 13 residues long. This CDR3 is CASSPLGAYGYTF. CDR3 DNA sequence: TGTGCCAGCAGCCCTCTGGGGGCCTATGGCTACACCTTC.

This clone was counted a single time. The chain has TRBV27 and TRBJ2-3; 9 bases match TRBD1. The CDR3 is 14 residues long. Trimming took 4 bases from V and 4 from J; bases not matched to a gene: 3. The germline V gene has CDR1 MNHEY and CDR2 SMNVEV (reference sequence). The DNA of the CDR3 is TGTGCCAGCAGTTCTACAGGGGGCGCAGATACGCAGTATTTT. Translating gives CASSSTGGADTQYF.